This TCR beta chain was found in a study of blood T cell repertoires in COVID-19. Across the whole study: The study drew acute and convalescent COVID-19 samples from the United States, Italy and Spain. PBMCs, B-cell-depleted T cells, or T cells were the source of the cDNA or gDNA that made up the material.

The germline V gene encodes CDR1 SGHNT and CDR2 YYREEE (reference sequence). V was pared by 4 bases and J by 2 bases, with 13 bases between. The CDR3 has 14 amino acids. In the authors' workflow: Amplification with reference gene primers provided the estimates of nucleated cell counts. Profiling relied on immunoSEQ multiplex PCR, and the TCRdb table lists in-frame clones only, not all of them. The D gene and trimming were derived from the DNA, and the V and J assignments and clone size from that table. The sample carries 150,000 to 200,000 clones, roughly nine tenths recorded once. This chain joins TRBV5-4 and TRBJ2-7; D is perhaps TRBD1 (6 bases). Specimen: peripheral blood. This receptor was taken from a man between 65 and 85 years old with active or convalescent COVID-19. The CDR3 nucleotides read TGTGCCAGCAGCGAAACAGGGATCACCTACGAGCAGTACTTC. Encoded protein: CASSETGITYEQYF.